The 25 T cell receptor beta chains presented below share a single source sample, sequenced in a study of cytomegalovirus exposure and HLA in healthy donors. With 60 Vbeta and 13 Jbeta primers, the PCR was carried out. Data came from immunoSEQ multiplex PCR; TCRdb stores just in-frame clones and leaves some out. The sample shows some 180,000 clones, about 9% of them seen only once. Sequenced input: PBMCs. The receptors derive from a woman aged 25 to 45 in good health and CMV-seropositive.

This clone was observed a single time. The rearrangement joins TRBV9 to TRBJ2-1; tentatively, D is TRBD2 (5 bases). Trimming left V 4 bases short and J 5 bases short, with 16 bases between. CDR1 and CDR2 (germline): SGDLS, YYNGEE. The CDR3 runs 15 residues. CDR3 in amino acids: CASSSRGSRDNEQFF. DNA for the CDR3: TGTGCCAGCAGCTCCCGGGGAAGCCGCGACAATGAGCAGTTCTTC.

The genes are TRBV6-1 and TRBJ1-3, with TRBD1 matching 7 bases. Germline assignment: CDR1 MNHNS and CDR2 SASEGT. V trimming: 8 bases; J trimming: 9 bases; junction bases outside the gene matches: 16. This CDR3 comprises 15 residues. The CDR3 DNA reads as TGTGCCAGCGTGGAAGACAGGGTCCTGATGGGCACCATATATTTT. It specifies CASVEDRVLMGTIYF.

The chain combines TRBV29-1 with TRBJ1-2; D remains unclear. This CDR3 is built from 11 residues. V was cut by 7 bases and J by 7 bases, with 13 bases left in between. CDR1 SQVTM and CDR2 ANQGSEA come from the germline V gene. As DNA, the CDR3 is TGCAGCGCCCGGTTGAGTAGTGGCTACACCTTC. This translates into CSARLSSGYTF.

The chain links TRBV5-1 to TRBJ2-1; 8 nucleotides align to TRBD1. Germline CDR1 reads SGHRS; CDR2 reads YFSETQ. The CDR3 is 14 residues long. V gave up 8 bases and J gave up 4 bases; unmatched junction bases: 8. In nucleotides, the CDR3 is TGCGCCAGTGATGACAGGGGTAATTACAATGAGCAGTTCTTC. This translates into CASDDRGNYNEQFF.

The V and J genes are TRBV9 and TRBJ2-1, with 9 bases that match TRBD2. Germline loops: CDR1 SGDLS, CDR2 YYNGEE. The CDR3 consists of 16 residues. V was clipped by 2 bases and J by 7 bases; unmatched bases: 10. This CDR3 reads CASSVTTGLAANEQFF. CDR3 DNA: TGTGCCAGCAGCGTGACCACGGGACTAGCCGCTAATGAGCAGTTCTTC.

This clone was seen only a few times. This sequence joins TRBV30 and TRBJ2-5; a possible D gene is TRBD2 (5 bases). The germline CDR1 and CDR2 sequences are GTSNPN and SVGIG (reference sequence). The CDR3 loop spans 13 amino acids. Trimming stripped 8 bases from V and 0 bases from J, with 13 bases between. This CDR3 is CARRAGYQETQYF. The DNA for the CDR3 is TGTGCCCGGCGGGCTGGCTACCAAGAGACCCAGTACTTC.

The chain combines TRBV27 with TRBJ2-2; 7 bases are a match to TRBD2. Germline V lookup: CDR1 MNHEY, CDR2 SMNVEV (reference sequence). The CDR3 consists of 14 residues. The V segment lost 4 bases and the J segment 1 base; nucleotides outside the gene matches: 0. This chain's CDR3 is CASSSSGNTGELFF. The CDR3 DNA follows: TGTGCCAGCAGTTCTAGCGGGAACACCGGGGAGCTGTTTTTT.

The genes are TRBV13 and TRBJ2-2, with 8 bases lining up with TRBD1. CDR3 size: 13 residues. Germline V gene data show CDR1 as PRHDT and CDR2 as FYEKMQ (reference sequence). J lost 7 bases, V lost 10 bases, and 8 bases had no gene match. CDR3 DNA sequence: TGTGCCACCGGACAGGGAGTCGACGGGGAGCTGTTTTTT. Protein: CATGQGVDGELFF.

A few counts support this clone. The V and J genes are TRBV30 and TRBJ2-3; D gene unclear. Trimming took off 0 bases at V and 0 bases at J, with 7 bases between the two ends. This CDR3 contains 14 residues. CDR1 is GTSNPN and CDR2 is SVGIG in the germline V gene (reference sequence). In DNA, the CDR3 is TGTGCCTGGAGTGTATCCCTGAGCACAGATACGCAGTATTTT. It codes for CAWSVSLSTDTQYF.

The chain carries TRBV6-6 and TRBJ1-2, with TRBD1 matching 7 bases. V was pared by 3 bases and J by 8 bases, with 3 bases of the junction left unmatched. The CDR3 totals 12 residues. CDR1 is MNHNY and CDR2 is SVGAGI in the germline V gene (reference sequence). CDR3 protein: CASSYIQGGYTF. DNA of the CDR3: TGTGCCAGCAGTTATATACAGGGGGGCTACACCTTC.

The rearrangement uses TRBV19 and TRBJ2-4; D might be TRBD2 (7 bases). Germline-derived CDR1 and CDR2 are LNHDA and SQIVND (reference sequence). This CDR3 is built from 20 residues. V gave up 0 bases and J gave up 4 bases, with 25 bases separating them. The CDR3 region has the DNA TGTGCCAGTAGTATAGAGCTCATTAGGGGCGGGGGCTGGAGAAAAAACATTCAGTACTTC. Its translation: CASSIELIRGGGWRKNIQYF.

This clone showed up just a few times. The chain couples TRBV29-1 to TRBJ1-1; the match to TRBD1 covers 7 bases. The CDR3 spans 14 residues. CDR1 and CDR2 (germline): SQVTM, ANQGSEA. Unmatched junction bases numbered 9, after V lost 3 bases and J lost 5 bases. CDR3: CSVEERGLWTEAFF. DNA for the CDR3: TGCAGCGTTGAGGAAAGGGGGCTGTGGACTGAAGCTTTCTTT.

V usage is TRBV2 and J usage is TRBJ2-7; no clear D. Looked up from germline, CDR1 is SNHLY and CDR2 is FYNNEI. The CDR3 covers 15 residues. V dropped 2 bases and J dropped 2 bases, with 13 bases sitting between them. This CDR3 reads CASSERGSPPYEQYF. The CDR3, as DNA: TGTGCCAGCAGTGAAAGAGGTTCACCCCCCTACGAGCAGTACTTC. Looking up the rest from reference TRBV2 and TRBJ2-7 gives the full variable domain: EPEVTQTPSHQVTQMGQEVILRCVPISNHLYFYWYRQILGQKVEFLVSFYNNEISEKSEIFDDQFSVERPDGSNFTLKIRSTKLEDSAMYFCASSERGSPPYEQYFGPGTRLTVT.

This clone has more than one count but fewer than ten. The V and J genes are TRBV4-2 and TRBJ1-2; D ambiguous. With 0 bases removed from V and 4 bases from J, the gap between germline ends came to 9 bases. Germline lookup yields CDR1 LGHNA and CDR2 YNFKEQ. This CDR3 contains 14 residues. The CDR3 nucleotides are TGTGCCAGCAGCCAAGAGACGGGGTTCTATGGCTACACCTTC. It specifies CASSQETGFYGYTF.

This clone showed up just a few times. The chain carries TRBV30 and TRBJ2-5; D might be TRBD1 (7 bases). This CDR3 region has 16 residues. Looked up from germline, CDR1 is GTSNPN and CDR2 is SVGIG (reference sequence). Trimming removed 0 bases at V and 5 bases at J, with 19 bases between. CDR3 sequence: CAWSVRQGEVSETQYF. The CDR3 DNA reads as TGTGCCTGGAGTGTACGCCAGGGGGAGGTGTCGGAGACCCAGTACTTC.

The chain links TRBV7-9 to TRBJ2-1, with D possibly TRBD2 on 6 matching bases. The V and J ends lost 5 bases and 7 bases respectively, with 12 bases between them. The CDR3 length is 13 residues. Looked up from germline, CDR1 is SEHNR and CDR2 is FQNEAQ (reference sequence). The CDR3 DNA follows: TGTGCCAGCAGCCCCGCGGGGAAAAATGAGCAGTTCTTC. Protein sequence: CASSPAGKNEQFF.

The chain couples TRBV27 to TRBJ2-1, with D possibly being TRBD2 (6 bases). This CDR3 contains 14 residues. The V end lost 3 bases, the J end lost 7 bases, and 13 bases lay between the germline ends. CDR1 is MNHEY, CDR2 SMNVEV, per germline (reference sequence). DNA of the CDR3: TGTGCCAGCAGTTTTTTTGGGGCGGGGAATGAGCAGTTCTTC. Translation: CASSFFGAGNEQFF.

V usage is TRBV7-2 and J usage is TRBJ2-2, with 9 bases identical to TRBD2. The CDR3 runs 16 residues. V lost 5 bases and J lost 1; bases outside the gene matches: 5. CDR1 and CDR2 from the germline V gene are SGHTA and FQGNSA. CDR3 DNA: TGTGCCAGCAGCCCCGGGACTAGCTGGAACACCGGGGAGCTGTTTTTT. This sequence encodes CASSPGTSWNTGELFF.

This clone has only a few counts. The chain joins TRBV4-1 to TRBJ2-1; no clear D. V was cut by 4 bases and J by 4 bases, with 8 bases left in between. The V gene's germline CDR1 is MGHRA and CDR2 YSYEKL. The CDR3 is 13 amino acids. For the CDR3, the DNA is TGCGCCAGCAGCCGAACTACATACAATGAGCAGTTCTTC. This codes for CASSRTTYNEQFF.

This clone was observed a few times. The V call is TRBV9, the J call TRBJ1-2; D might be TRBD1 (6 bases). V gave up 7 bases and J gave up 7 bases, with 23 bases separating them. The CDR3 runs 15 residues. CDR1 is SGDLS, CDR2 YYNGEE, per germline. DNA of the CDR3: TGTGCCAGCCTACCTTGGGGGGGGCCGAAGGGTGGCTACACCTTC. Protein sequence: CASLPWGGPKGGYTF.

The chain uses TRBV6-5 and TRBJ2-7; 11 bases agree with TRBD2. Germline assignment: CDR1 MNHEY and CDR2 SVGAGI. V shed 6 bases, J shed 6 bases, and the junction held 10 bases outside the gene matches. This CDR3 spans 15 amino acids. In nucleotides, the CDR3 is TGTGCCAGCAGACCTAAGACTAGCGGGATGGGCGAGCAGTACTTC. Residues: CASRPKTSGMGEQYF.

The chain links TRBV4-2 to TRBJ2-4; 9 bases line up with TRBD2. The V segment lost 2 bases and the J segment 2 bases; nucleotides outside the gene matches: 13. Germline V gives CDR1 LGHNA, CDR2 YNFKEQ. The CDR3 contains 19 residues. The CDR3 is CASSQRGISGSLPKNIQYF. DNA for the CDR3: TGTGCCAGCAGCCAAAGGGGTATTAGCGGGAGTCTCCCCAAAAACATTCAGTACTTC.

The table lists this clone with a few counts. CDR3 amino acids: CASSRGVSETQYF. The DNA for the CDR3 is TGCGCCAGCAGCCGAGGTGTTTCTGAGACCCAGTACTTC. The gene calls are TRBV5-1 and TRBJ2-5, with D unclear. From germline, CDR1 is SGHRS and CDR2 YFSETQ. V lost 4 bases and J lost 5, with 12 bases in between. This CDR3 has 13 residues.

The chain joins TRBV5-8 to TRBJ2-3; TRBD1 agrees at 9 bases. The germline V gene encodes CDR1 SGHTS and CDR2 YDEGEE. CDR3 length: 16 residues. J lost 1 base, V lost 2 bases, and 5 bases had no gene match. The CDR3 reads CASSLSGQGRTDTQYF. DNA of the CDR3: TGTGCCAGCAGCTTAAGTGGACAGGGGCGCACAGATACGCAGTATTTT.

The chain couples TRBV9 to TRBJ2-7; possible D gene TRBD2, 6 bases. This CDR3 region has 15 residues. V was shortened by 0 bases and J by 2 bases, with 12 bases between the two germline ends. The germline V gene encodes CDR1 SGDLS and CDR2 YYNGEE. The CDR3: CASSVGLEATYEQYF. CDR3 coding DNA: TGTGCCAGCAGCGTAGGACTAGAGGCAACCTACGAGCAGTACTTC.